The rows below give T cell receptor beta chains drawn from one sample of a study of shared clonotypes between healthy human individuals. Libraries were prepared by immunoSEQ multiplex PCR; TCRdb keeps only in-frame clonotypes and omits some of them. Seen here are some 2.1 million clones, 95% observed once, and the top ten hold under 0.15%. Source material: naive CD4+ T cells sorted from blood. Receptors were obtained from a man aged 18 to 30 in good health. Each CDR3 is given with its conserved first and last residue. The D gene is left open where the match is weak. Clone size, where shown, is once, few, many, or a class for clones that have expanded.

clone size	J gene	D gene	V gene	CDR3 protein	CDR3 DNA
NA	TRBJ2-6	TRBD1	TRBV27	CASSLSGTGLSANVLTF	TGTGCCAGCAGTCTCTCCGGGACAGGGCTCTCCGCCAACGTCCTGACTTTC
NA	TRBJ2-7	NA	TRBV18	CASSRDTYYEQYF	TGTGCCAGCTCTCGGGACACCTACTACGAGCAGTACTTC
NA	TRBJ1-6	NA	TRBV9	CASSELNSPLHF	TGTGCCAGCAGCGAATTAAATTCACCCCTCCACTTT
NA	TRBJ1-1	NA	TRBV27	CASSITGKAFF	TGTGCCAGCAGTATAACAGGGAAAGCTTTCTTT
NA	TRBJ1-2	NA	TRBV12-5	CASGPAGGALGYGYTF	TGTGCTAGTGGTCCGGCCGGGGGGGCCTTAGGCTATGGCTACACCTTC
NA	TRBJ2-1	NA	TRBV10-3	CATGETGDPRDEQFF	TGTGCCACCGGGGAGACAGGAGACCCGAGGGATGAGCAGTTCTTC
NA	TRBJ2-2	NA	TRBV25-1	CASSEFHLNTGELFF	TGTGCCAGCAGTGAATTTCACCTTAACACCGGGGAGCTGTTTTTT
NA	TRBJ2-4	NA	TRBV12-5	CASGLINIQYF	TGTGCTAGTGGCCTAATCAACATTCAGTACTTC
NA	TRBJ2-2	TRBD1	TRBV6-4	CASSPGDRGNTGELFF	TGTGCCAGCAGCCCTGGGGACAGGGGAAACACCGGGGAGCTGTTTTTT
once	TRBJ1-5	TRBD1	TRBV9	CASSEGTGGGNQPQHF	TGTGCCAGCAGCGAGGGGACAGGGGGCGGCAATCAGCCCCAGCATTTT
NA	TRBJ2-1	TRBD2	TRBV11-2	CASSFLISGGSSSYNEQFF	TGTGCCAGCAGTTTCCTTATTAGCGGGGGGTCCAGCTCCTACAATGAGCAGTTCTTC
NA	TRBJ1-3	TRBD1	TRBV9	CASSGQGRGGNTIYF	TGTGCCAGCAGCGGACAGGGGCGCGGAGGAAACACCATATATTTT
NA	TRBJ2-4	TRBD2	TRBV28	CASSGGELAKNIQYF	TGTGCCAGCAGTGGGGGGGAGCTAGCCAAAAACATTCAGTACTTC
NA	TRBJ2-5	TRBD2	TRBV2	CASSRGGGSGETQYF	TGTGCCAGCAGTAGAGGTGGCGGGAGCGGAGAGACCCAGTACTTC
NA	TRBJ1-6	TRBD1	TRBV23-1	CASSQSSGGDYNSPLHF	TGCGCCAGCAGTCAATCGTCAGGGGGCGATTATAATTCACCCCTCCACTTT
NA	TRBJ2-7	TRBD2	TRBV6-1	CASNPGLAGSYEQYF	TGTGCCAGCAATCCGGGACTAGCGGGCTCCTACGAGCAGTACTTC
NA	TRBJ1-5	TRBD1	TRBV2	CASSRGQQPQHF	TGTGCCAGCAGTAGGGGGCAACAGCCCCAGCATTTT
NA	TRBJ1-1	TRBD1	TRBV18	CASSPGQGREAFF	TGTGCCAGCTCCCCTGGACAGGGCCGCGAAGCTTTCTTT
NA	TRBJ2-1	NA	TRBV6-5	CASKKGLKGNEQFF	TGTGCCAGCAAAAAGGGGCTGAAAGGGAATGAGCAGTTCTTC